A single sample is the source of the 28 T cell receptor beta chains below, sequenced in a study of cytomegalovirus exposure and HLA in healthy donors. PCR employed 60 Vbeta and 13 Jbeta primers. Clones were read by immunoSEQ multiplex PCR, and TCRdb kept only the in-frame ones, dropping some. The sample holds about 200,000 clones, about 77% seen once. The sequencing input was PBMCs. The receptors were gathered from a woman in her 30s in good health and CMV-seronegative.

V usage is TRBV6-6 and J usage is TRBJ2-5, with D perhaps TRBD1 (5 bases). Trimming removed 5 bases from V and 4 bases from J, with 8 bases in between. CDR3 length: 12 amino acids. Germline CDR1 reads MNHNY; CDR2 reads SVGAGI (reference sequence). DNA of the CDR3: TGTGCCAGCAGTCCAGGGTCAGAGACCCAGTACTTC. Translated: CASSPGSETQYF.

Remarks on this clone: The sample has other DNA sequences that encode this CDR3 too. V usage is TRBV9 and J usage is TRBJ1-1; the D gene is possibly TRBD1 (5 bases). The V gene's germline CDR1 is SGDLS and CDR2 YYNGEE. The CDR3 extends over 14 amino acids. Between the trimmed V and J ends, which lost 0 bases and 4 bases, there was a span of 10 bases. The CDR3 DNA follows: TGTGCCAGCAGCGTAGGAACGGGGGGCACTGAAGCTTTCTTT. It specifies CASSVGTGGTEAFF.

The chain is built from TRBV11-2 and TRBJ1-1; perhaps TRBD1 as D (5 bases). CDR3 length: 15 amino acids. The germline V gene encodes CDR1 SGHAT and CDR2 FQNNGV. Trimming took off 3 bases at V and 2 bases at J, with 13 bases between the two ends. The chain's CDR3 is CASSLGGRVNTEAFF. CDR3 coding DNA: TGTGCCAGCAGCTTGGGGGGTCGGGTCAACACTGAAGCTTTCTTT. Drawing the rest from reference TRBV11-2 and TRBJ1-1, the complete variable domain is EAGVAQSPRYKIIEKRQSVAFWCNPISGHATLYWYQQILGQGPKLLIQFQNNGVVDDSQLPKDRFSAERLKGVDSTLKIQPAKLEDSAVYLCASSLGGRVNTEAFFGQGTRLTVV.

This chain uses TRBV5-1 with TRBJ2-5, with a weak D call TRBD2 (6 bases). The V end lost 0 bases, the J end lost 2 bases, and 8 bases lay between the germline ends. The CDR3 runs 14 residues. The germline V gene has CDR1 SGHRS and CDR2 YFSETQ. The CDR3 region is CASSLAGGQETQYF. The DNA for the CDR3 is TGCGCCAGCAGCTTGGCCGGGGGACAAGAGACCCAGTACTTC.

This clone was counted between two and nine times. The J gene is TRBJ2-7, the V gene TRBV5-4; 7 nucleotides align to TRBD1. This CDR3 comprises 15 residues. Trimming at V came to 2 bases and at J to 2 bases, leaving 7 bases not matched to a gene. The germline V gene encodes CDR1 SGHNT and CDR2 YYREEE (reference sequence). The CDR3 nucleotides are TGTGCCAGCAGCTTCGACAGGGTTGGCCCCTACGAGCAGTACTTC. Translation gives CASSFDRVGPYEQYF.

About this clone itself: Other DNA variants within this sample encode the same CDR3. The chain's CDR3 is CASSELDSNQPQHF. CDR3 nucleotide sequence: TGTGCCAGCTCAGAACTCGATTCCAATCAGCCCCAGCATTTT. The chain is built from TRBV18 and TRBJ1-5; no definite D call. The V end lost 5 bases, the J end lost 3 bases, and 11 bases lay between the germline ends. From germline, CDR1 is KGHSH and CDR2 LQKENI. The CDR3 is 14 residues long.

Remarks on this clone: This sample also contains other DNA sequences that code for the same CDR3. This chain joins TRBV2 and TRBJ2-7, with unresolved D. The CDR3 runs to 12 residues. V gave up 4 bases and J gave up 4 bases, with 8 bases separating them. Germline CDR1 reads SNHLY; CDR2 reads FYNNEI. The CDR3 region is CASSGSGYEQYF. Written as DNA, the CDR3 is TGTGCCAGCAGTGGGTCGGGTTACGAGCAGTACTTC.

The chain uses TRBV7-9 and TRBJ2-2; the D gene is possibly TRBD1 (5 bases). This CDR3 has 14 residues. V shed 1 base and J shed 7 bases, with 10 bases lying between them. CDR1 is SEHNR, CDR2 FQNEAQ, per germline (reference sequence). The CDR3 nucleotides read TGTGCCAGCAGCTTAGACAGGTCTGGCGGGGAGCTGTTTTTT. Its translation is CASSLDRSGGELFF.

The rearrangement links TRBV4-1 to TRBJ2-1, with D maybe TRBD2 (6 bases). The CDR3 loop spans 13 amino acids. The germline CDR1 and CDR2 sequences are MGHRA and YSYEKL. Trimming removed 1 base from V and 9 bases from J, with 10 bases in between. The CDR3 nucleotides read TGCGCCAGCAGCCAAGTAGAAGCGGGTGAGCAGTTCTTC. Translation: CASSQVEAGEQFF.

This clone has only a few counts. The genes are TRBV27 and TRBJ1-5; tentative D call: TRBD1 (5 bases). Germline V CDR1 and CDR2: MNHEY, SMNVEV (reference sequence). The CDR3 consists of 13 residues. V gave up 5 bases and J gave up 6 bases, with 11 bases separating them. CDR3 coding DNA: TGTGCCAGCAGTCCCAACCAGGGTCAGCCCCAGCATTTT. Translated, it gives CASSPNQGQPQHF.

The chain joins TRBV4-2 to TRBJ2-7; no definite D call. The CDR3 totals 15 residues. Between the trimmed V and J ends, which lost 2 bases and 0 bases, there was a span of 11 bases. Per germline, CDR1 LGHNA and CDR2 YNFKEQ. The CDR3 sequence is CASSQSSASSYEQYF. The CDR3 bases are TGTGCCAGCAGCCAAAGCTCCGCTAGCTCCTACGAGCAGTACTTC.

This clone has a single count. The chain employs TRBV18 and TRBJ2-5; 8 bases match TRBD1. The trim removed 6 bases at V and 4 bases at J, leaving 4 bases unmatched. The CDR3 spans 13 residues. From germline, CDR1 is KGHSH and CDR2 LQKENI. The CDR3 here is CASSRTGLETQYF. CDR3 coding DNA: TGTGCCAGCTCTAGGACAGGGCTAGAGACCCAGTACTTC.

V gene TRBV19 combines with J gene TRBJ1-1; D might be TRBD1 (6 bases). Germline V gene lookup returns CDR1 LNHDA and CDR2 SQIVND (reference sequence). There are 16 residues in the CDR3. V lost 1 base, J lost 0 bases, and 12 bases lay in between. The CDR3 bases are TGTGCCAGTAGTATAGCCGGACAGTTCATGAACACTGAAGCTTTCTTT. Protein: CASSIAGQFMNTEAFF.

V is TRBV10-1 and J is TRBJ1-4; no clear D gene. V was clipped by 3 bases and J by 6 bases, with 11 bases between them. Germline V gene sequence: CDR1 WNHNN, CDR2 SYGVQD (reference sequence). The CDR3 has 14 residues. CDR3 sequence (DNA): TGCGCCAGCAGTGAACTCTGGGCGTATGAAAAACTGTTTTTT. Translation: CASSELWAYEKLFF.

Only a few counts were recorded for this clone. The chain has TRBV6-1 and TRBJ2-7; no clear D gene. Germline V lookup: CDR1 MNHNS, CDR2 SASEGT. The V and J ends lost 4 bases and 0 bases respectively, with 7 bases between them. The CDR3 is made up of 13 amino acids. This CDR3 is CASSATYSYEQYF. The CDR3 DNA reads as TGTGCCAGCAGTGCTACCTACTCCTACGAGCAGTACTTC.

This chain uses TRBV9 with TRBJ2-1; D is perhaps TRBD2 (5 bases). This CDR3 is built from 15 residues. The germline gives CDR1 SGDLS, CDR2 YYNGEE. V was pared by 3 bases and J by 2 bases, with 12 bases between. The CDR3 loop is CASSADGLPYNEQFF. CDR3 in DNA: TGTGCCAGCAGCGCGGACGGACTTCCCTACAATGAGCAGTTCTTC.

The chain has TRBV6-1 and TRBJ1-2; D gene uncertain. Germline V CDR1 and CDR2: MNHNS, SASEGT. V lost 2 bases to trimming and J lost 5 bases, with 15 bases between them. The CDR3 is 15 residues long. CDR3 loop: CASSEPVVGGYGYTF. The CDR3 bases are TGTGCCAGCAGTGAACCAGTAGTCGGCGGATATGGCTACACCTTC.

The rearrangement links TRBV5-1 to TRBJ2-1; 16 bases map to TRBD2. With V trimmed by 4 bases and J by 5 bases, 3 bases remained unmatched. Germline V gene lookup returns CDR1 SGHRS and CDR2 YFSETQ. CDR3 length: 16 residues. CDR3 in amino acids: CASSLGLAGGNNEQFF. CDR3 in DNA: TGCGCCAGCAGCCTGGGACTAGCGGGAGGGAACAATGAGCAGTTCTTC.

This rearrangement joins TRBV9 to TRBJ1-4, with 12 bases matching TRBD1. V lost 3 bases, J lost 5 bases, and 23 bases stayed unmatched. Germline V gene data show CDR1 as SGDLS and CDR2 as YYNGEE. The CDR3 has 22 residues. In DNA, the CDR3 is TGTGCCAGCAGCGGGAACTCCGGGACAGGGGGCTTTTTCGGCGGGATGAATGAAAAACTGTTTTTT. Protein: CASSGNSGTGGFFGGMNEKLFF. Full variable domain (missing parts from reference TRBV9 and TRBJ1-4): DSGVTQTPKHLITATGQRVTLRCSPRSGDLSVYWYQQSLDQGLQFLIQYYNGEERAKGNILERFSAQQFPDLHSELNLSSLELGDSALYFCASSGNSGTGGFFGGMNEKLFFGSGTQLSVL.

The CDR3 DNA reads as TGTGCCAGCGGAGGTCCGGGACTGGAATCCGGGGAGACCCAGTACTTC. It yields the protein CASGGPGLESGETQYF. The genes are TRBV2 and TRBJ2-5; D might be TRBD2 (6 bases). CDR1 SNHLY and CDR2 FYNNEI come from the germline V gene. The CDR3 extends over 16 amino acids. Between the trimmed V and J ends, which lost 8 bases and 5 bases, there was a span of 24 bases.

The rearrangement joins TRBV27 to TRBJ1-2, with 10 positions matching TRBD1. Trimming cost V 4 bases and J 5 bases; bases outside gene matches: 10. The CDR3 runs to 16 residues. Per the germline V gene, CDR1 is MNHEY and CDR2 is SMNVEV (reference sequence). The CDR3 spells CASSSDRGGNRYGYTF. The CDR3 nucleotides read TGTGCCAGCAGTTCGGACAGGGGGGGAAACCGATATGGCTACACCTTC.

The sample holds one count of this clone. The J gene is TRBJ2-5, the V gene TRBV5-1, with a tentative D call TRBD2 (5 bases). CDR3 length equals 15 residues. Between the trimmed V and J ends, which lost 4 bases and 0 bases, there was a span of 13 bases. Germline CDR1 is SGHRS and CDR2 is YFSETQ. The CDR3 DNA sequence: TGCGCCAGCAGCACCGAGGGAAGGGACCAAGAGACCCAGTACTTC. Encoded protein: CASSTEGRDQETQYF.

V is TRBV9 and J is TRBJ2-3; 14 bases fit TRBD2. Germline CDR1 is SGDLS and CDR2 is YYNGEE. With 0 bases clipped from V and 8 bases from J, the junction kept 5 bases outside the gene matches. The CDR3 spans 16 residues. CDR3 bases: TGTGCCAGCAGCGTAGCGACTAGCGGGGGGGCCAGTACGCAGTATTTT. Translating it yields CASSVATSGGASTQYF.

The chain couples TRBV5-1 to TRBJ1-1; possible D gene TRBD1, 6 bases. Germline V gene sequence: CDR1 SGHRS, CDR2 YFSETQ. The CDR3 sequence is 14 residues long. Trimming took off 6 bases at V and 0 bases at J, with 12 bases between the two ends. The CDR3, as DNA: TGCGCCAGCACGGCGAGGGGGATGAACACTGAAGCTTTCTTT. Translated: CASTARGMNTEAFF.

The CDR3 sequence: CASSFSTGGVQYF. As DNA, the CDR3 is TGTGCCAGCAGTTTCTCTACGGGTGGCGTTCAGTACTTC. This chain connects TRBV6-5 to TRBJ2-4; D is undetermined. The V end lost 4 bases, the J end lost 11 bases, and 15 bases lay between the germline ends. The CDR3 is 13 amino acids. The germline V gene encodes CDR1 MNHEY and CDR2 SVGAGI.

This chain joins TRBV5-1 and TRBJ2-2; 8 bases are shared with TRBD2. V lost 0 bases, J lost 3 bases, and 7 bases stayed unmatched. This CDR3 has 17 amino acids. Germline assignment: CDR1 SGHRS and CDR2 YFSETQ. This chain's CDR3 is CASSLAVGGADTGELFF. The CDR3 nucleotides read TGCGCCAGCAGCTTGGCTGTCGGGGGGGCCGACACCGGGGAGCTGTTTTTT.

The chain combines TRBV11-3 with TRBJ2-2; TRBD2 might be the D (5 bases). The CDR3 is 16 amino acids. The germline CDR1 and CDR2 sequences are SGHNT and YENEEA. With 4 bases removed from V and 3 bases from J, the gap between germline ends came to 15 bases. The CDR3 nucleotides are TGTGCCAGCAGCTACCGAGAGGGAGAACACACCGGGGAGCTGTTTTTT. It translates to CASSYREGEHTGELFF.

The genes are TRBV5-1 and TRBJ2-7, with 9 bases aligning to TRBD1. Germline V lookup: CDR1 SGHRS, CDR2 YFSETQ. The trim removed 4 bases at V and 4 bases at J, leaving 6 bases unmatched. The length of the CDR3 is 14 residues. The CDR3 spells CASSRDRVRYEQYF. The CDR3 coding sequence is TGCGCCAGCAGCAGGGACAGGGTGCGGTACGAGCAGTACTTC.